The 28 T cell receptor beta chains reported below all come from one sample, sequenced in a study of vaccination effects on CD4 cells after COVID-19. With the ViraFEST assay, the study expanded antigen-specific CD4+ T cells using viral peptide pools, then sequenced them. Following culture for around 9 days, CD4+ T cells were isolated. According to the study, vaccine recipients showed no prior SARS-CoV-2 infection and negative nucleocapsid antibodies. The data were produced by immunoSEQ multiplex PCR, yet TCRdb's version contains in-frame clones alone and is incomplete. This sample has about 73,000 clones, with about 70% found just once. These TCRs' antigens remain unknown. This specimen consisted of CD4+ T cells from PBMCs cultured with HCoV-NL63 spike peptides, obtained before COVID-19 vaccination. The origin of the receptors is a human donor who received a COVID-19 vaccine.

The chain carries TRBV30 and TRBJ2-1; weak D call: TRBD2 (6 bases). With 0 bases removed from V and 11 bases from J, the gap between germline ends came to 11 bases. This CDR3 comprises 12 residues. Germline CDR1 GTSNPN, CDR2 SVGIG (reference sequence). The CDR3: CAWSVRGSQQFF. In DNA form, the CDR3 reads TGTGCCTGGAGTGTACGGGGGTCCCAGCAGTTCTTC.

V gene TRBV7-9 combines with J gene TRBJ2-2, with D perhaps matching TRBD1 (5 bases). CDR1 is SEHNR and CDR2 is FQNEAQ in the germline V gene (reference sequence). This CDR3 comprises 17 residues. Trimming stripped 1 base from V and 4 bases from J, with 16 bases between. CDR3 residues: CASSLGIAGPGTGELFF. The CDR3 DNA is TGTGCCAGCAGCTTAGGTATTGCAGGGCCAGGCACCGGGGAGCTGTTTTTT.

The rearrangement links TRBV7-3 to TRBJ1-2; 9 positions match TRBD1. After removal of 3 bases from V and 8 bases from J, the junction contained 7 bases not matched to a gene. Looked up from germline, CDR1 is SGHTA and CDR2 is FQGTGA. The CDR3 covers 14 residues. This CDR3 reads CASSLTGTGKGYTF. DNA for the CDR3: TGTGCCAGCAGCTTGACCGGGACAGGGAAAGGCTACACCTTC.

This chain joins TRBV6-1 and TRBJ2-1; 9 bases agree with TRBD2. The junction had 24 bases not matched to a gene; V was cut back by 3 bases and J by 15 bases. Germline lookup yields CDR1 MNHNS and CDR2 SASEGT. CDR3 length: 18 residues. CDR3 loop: CASSDPGLKGLAGQARFF. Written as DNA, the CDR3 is TGTGCCAGCAGTGACCCAGGATTGAAAGGGCTAGCGGGGCAGGCCCGGTTCTTC.

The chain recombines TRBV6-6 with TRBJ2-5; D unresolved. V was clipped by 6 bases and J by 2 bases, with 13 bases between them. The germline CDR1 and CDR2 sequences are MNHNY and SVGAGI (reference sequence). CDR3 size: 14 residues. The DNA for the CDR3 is TGTGCCAGCAGCGCCATCTCTGGTCAAGAGACCCAGTACTTC. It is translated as CASSAISGQETQYF.

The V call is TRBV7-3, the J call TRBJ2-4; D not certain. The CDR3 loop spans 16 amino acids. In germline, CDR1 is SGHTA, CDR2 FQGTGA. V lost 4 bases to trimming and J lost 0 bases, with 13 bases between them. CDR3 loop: CASSWERTLAKNIQYF. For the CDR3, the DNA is TGTGCCAGCAGCTGGGAAAGGACCTTAGCCAAAAACATTCAGTACTTC. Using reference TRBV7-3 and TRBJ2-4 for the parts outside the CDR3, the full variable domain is GAGVSQTPSNKVTEKGKYVELRCDPISGHTALYWYRQSLGQGPEFLIYFQGTGAADDSGLPNDRFFAVRPEGSVSTLKIQRTERGDSAVYLCASSWERTLAKNIQYFGAGTRLSVL.

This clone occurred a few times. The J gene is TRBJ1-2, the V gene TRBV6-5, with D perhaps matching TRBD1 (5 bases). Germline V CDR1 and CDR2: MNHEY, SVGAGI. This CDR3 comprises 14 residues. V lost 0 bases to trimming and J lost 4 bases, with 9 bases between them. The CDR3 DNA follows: TGTGCCAGCAGTTACTCGGGGGTGTCCTATGGCTACACCTTC. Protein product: CASSYSGVSYGYTF.

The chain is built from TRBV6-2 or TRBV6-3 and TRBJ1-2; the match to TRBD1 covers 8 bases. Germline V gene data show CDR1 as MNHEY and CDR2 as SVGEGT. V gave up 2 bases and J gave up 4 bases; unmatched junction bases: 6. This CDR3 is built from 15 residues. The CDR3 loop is CASSYGQGPTYGYTF. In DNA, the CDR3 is TGTGCCAGCAGTTACGGACAGGGACCGACCTATGGCTACACCTTC.

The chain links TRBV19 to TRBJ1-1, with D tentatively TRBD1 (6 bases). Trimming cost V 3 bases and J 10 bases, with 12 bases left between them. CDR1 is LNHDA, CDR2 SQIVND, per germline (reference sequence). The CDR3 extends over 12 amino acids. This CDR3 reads CASSIPTGAAFF. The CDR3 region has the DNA TGTGCCAGTAGTATCCCGACAGGAGCAGCTTTCTTT.

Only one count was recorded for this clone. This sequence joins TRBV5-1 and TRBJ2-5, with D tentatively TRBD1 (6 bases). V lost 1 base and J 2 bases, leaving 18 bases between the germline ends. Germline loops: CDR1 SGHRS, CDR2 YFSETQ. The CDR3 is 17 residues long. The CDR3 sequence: CASSLYGVTGYQETQYF. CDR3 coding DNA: TGCGCCAGCAGCTTGTACGGGGTAACAGGGTATCAAGAGACCCAGTACTTC.

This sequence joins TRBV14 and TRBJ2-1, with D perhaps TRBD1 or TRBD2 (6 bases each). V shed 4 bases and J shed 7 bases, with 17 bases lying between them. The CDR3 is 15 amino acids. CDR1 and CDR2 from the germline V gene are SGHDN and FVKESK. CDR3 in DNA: TGTGCCAGCAGCCCCGCGAGGGGGGCCCTGAATGAGCAGTTCTTC. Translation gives CASSPARGALNEQFF. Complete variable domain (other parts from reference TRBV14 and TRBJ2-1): EAGVTQFPSHSVIEKGQTVTLRCDPISGHDNLYWYRRVMGKEIKFLLHFVKESKQDESGMPNNRFLAERTGGTYSTLKVQPAELEDSGVYFCASSPARGALNEQFFGPGTRLTVL.

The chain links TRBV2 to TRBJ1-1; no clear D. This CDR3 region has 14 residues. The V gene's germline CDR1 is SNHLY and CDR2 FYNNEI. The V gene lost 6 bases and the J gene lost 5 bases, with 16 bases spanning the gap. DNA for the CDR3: TGTGCCAGCAGCCTCACCACATTGGGGACTGAAGCTTTCTTT. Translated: CASSLTTLGTEAFF.

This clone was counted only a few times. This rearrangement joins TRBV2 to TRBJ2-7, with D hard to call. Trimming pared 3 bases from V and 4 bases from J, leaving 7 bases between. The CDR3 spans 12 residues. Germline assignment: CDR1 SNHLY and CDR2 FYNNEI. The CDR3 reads CASSEERYEQYV. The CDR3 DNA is TGTGCCAGCAGTGAGGAGAGATACGAGCAGTACGTC.

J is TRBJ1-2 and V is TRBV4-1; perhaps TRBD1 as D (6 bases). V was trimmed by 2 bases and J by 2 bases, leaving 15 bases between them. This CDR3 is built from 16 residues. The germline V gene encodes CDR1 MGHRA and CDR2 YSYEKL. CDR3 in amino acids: CASSQKEGGANYGYTF. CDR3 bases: TGCGCCAGCAGCCAAAAGGAGGGGGGCGCGAACTATGGCTACACCTTC.

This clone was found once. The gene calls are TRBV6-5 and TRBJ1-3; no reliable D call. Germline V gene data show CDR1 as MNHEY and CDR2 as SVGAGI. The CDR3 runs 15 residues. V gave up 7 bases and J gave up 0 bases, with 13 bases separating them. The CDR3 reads CASTRRVFSGNTIYF. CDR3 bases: TGTGCCAGCACGAGAAGGGTATTCTCTGGAAACACCATATATTTT.

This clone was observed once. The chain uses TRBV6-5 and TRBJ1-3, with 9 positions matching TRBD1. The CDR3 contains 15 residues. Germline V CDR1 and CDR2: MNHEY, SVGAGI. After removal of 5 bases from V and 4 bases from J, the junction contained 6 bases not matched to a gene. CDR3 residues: CASSKDRGTGNTIYF. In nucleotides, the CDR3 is TGTGCCAGCAGTAAGGACAGGGGAACGGGAAACACCATATATTTT.

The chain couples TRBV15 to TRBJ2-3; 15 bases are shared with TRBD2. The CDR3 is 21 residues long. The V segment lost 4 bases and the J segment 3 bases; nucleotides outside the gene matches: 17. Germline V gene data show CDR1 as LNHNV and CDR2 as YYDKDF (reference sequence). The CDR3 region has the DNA TGTGCCACCAGCAACCTACGACCCCCCGGGACTAGCGGGGGGTGGACAGATACGCAGTATTTT. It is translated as CATSNLRPPGTSGGWTDTQYF.

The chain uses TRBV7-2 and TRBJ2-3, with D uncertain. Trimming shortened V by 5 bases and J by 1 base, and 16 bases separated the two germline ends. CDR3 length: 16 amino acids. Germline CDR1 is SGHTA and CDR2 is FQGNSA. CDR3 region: CASSRSSLFGTDTQYF. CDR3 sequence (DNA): TGTGCCAGCAGCCGGTCTTCACTTTTTGGCACAGATACGCAGTATTTT.

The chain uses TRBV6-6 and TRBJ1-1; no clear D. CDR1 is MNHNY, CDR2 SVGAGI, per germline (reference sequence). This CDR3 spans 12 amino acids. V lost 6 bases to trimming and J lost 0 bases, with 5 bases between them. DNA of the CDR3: TGTGCCAGCAGACTAATGAACACTGAAGCTTTCTTT. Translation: CASRLMNTEAFF.

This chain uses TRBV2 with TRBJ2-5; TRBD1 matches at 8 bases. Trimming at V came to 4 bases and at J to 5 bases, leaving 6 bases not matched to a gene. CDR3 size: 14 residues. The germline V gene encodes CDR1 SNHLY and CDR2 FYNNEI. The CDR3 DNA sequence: TGTGCCAGCAGTGGCCGACAGGGGCCGGAGACCCAGTACTTC. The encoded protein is CASSGRQGPETQYF.

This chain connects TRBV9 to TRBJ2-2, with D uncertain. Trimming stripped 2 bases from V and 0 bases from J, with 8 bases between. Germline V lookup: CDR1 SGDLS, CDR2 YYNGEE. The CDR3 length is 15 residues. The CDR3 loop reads CASSVDGPNTGELFF. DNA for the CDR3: TGTGCCAGCAGCGTTGACGGGCCGAACACCGGGGAGCTGTTTTTT.

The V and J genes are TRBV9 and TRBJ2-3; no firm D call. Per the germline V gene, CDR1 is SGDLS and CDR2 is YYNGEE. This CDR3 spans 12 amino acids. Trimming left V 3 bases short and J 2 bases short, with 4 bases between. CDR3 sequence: CASSDHTDTQYF. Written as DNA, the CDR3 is TGTGCCAGCAGCGACCACACAGATACGCAGTATTTT.

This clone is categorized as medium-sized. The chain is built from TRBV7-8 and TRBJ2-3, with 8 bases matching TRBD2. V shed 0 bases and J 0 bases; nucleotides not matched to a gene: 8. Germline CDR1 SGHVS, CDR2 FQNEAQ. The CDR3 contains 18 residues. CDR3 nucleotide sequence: TGTGCCAGCAGCTTAGCCGATTCGGGAGGGCCTAGCACAGATACGCAGTATTTT. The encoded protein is CASSLADSGGPSTDTQYF.

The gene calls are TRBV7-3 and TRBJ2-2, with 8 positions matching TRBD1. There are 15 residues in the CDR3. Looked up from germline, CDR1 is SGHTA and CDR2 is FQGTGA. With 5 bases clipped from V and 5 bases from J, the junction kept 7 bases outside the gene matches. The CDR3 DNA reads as TGTGCCAGCAGCCCCCGACAGGGGCGGACCGGGGAGCTGTTTTTT. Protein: CASSPRQGRTGELFF. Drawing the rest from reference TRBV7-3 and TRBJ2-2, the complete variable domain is GAGVSQTPSNKVTEKGKYVELRCDPISGHTALYWYRQSLGQGPEFLIYFQGTGAADDSGLPNDRFFAVRPEGSVSTLKIQRTERGDSAVYLCASSPRQGRTGELFFGEGSRLTVL.

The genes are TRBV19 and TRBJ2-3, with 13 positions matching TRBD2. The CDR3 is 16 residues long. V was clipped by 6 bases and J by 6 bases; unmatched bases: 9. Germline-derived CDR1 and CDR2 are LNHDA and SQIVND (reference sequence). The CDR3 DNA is TGTGCCAGTAGCCCCACTAGCGGGGGGGCCGGGGATACGCAGTATTTT. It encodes CASSPTSGGAGDTQYF.

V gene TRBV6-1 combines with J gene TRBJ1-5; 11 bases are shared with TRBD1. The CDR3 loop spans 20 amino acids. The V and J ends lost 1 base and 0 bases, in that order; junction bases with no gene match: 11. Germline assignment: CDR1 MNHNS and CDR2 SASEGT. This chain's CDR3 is CASSEGPGGQGVYSNQPQHF. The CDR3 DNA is TGTGCCAGCAGTGAAGGGCCGGGGGGACAGGGGGTTTATAGCAATCAGCCCCAGCATTTT.

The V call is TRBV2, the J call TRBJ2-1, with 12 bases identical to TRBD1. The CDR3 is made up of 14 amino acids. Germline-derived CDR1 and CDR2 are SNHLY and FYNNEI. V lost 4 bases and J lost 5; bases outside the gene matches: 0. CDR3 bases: TGTGCCAGCAGTGGGGACAGGGGGCACAATGAGCAGTTCTTC. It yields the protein CASSGDRGHNEQFF. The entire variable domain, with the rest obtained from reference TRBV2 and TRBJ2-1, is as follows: EPEVTQTPSHQVTQMGQEVILRCVPISNHLYFYWYRQILGQKVEFLVSFYNNEISEKSEIFDDQFSVERPDGSNFTLKIRSTKLEDSAMYFCASSGDRGHNEQFFGPGTRLTVL.

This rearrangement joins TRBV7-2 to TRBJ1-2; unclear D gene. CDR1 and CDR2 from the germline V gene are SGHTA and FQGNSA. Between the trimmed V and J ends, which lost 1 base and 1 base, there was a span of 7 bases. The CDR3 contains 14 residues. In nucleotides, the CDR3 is TGTGCCAGCAGCTTAGACAAGTATAACTATGGCTACACCTTC. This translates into CASSLDKYNYGYTF.